These T cell receptor beta chains were read from a single sample in a study of CD8+CD57+ T cells in acquired aplastic anemia. From the reads, TCRdb called clonotypes with MiXCR, one entry per CDR3 protein. This table holds about 180,000 distinct CDR3 sequences, around 60% found once. The specimen sequenced was sorted CD4+, CD8+, or CD8+CD57+ T cells (not recorded which) from PBMCs. The receptor set was obtained from a human donor with aplastic anemia. Both conserved end residues are part of each CDR3. The D gene is left open where the match is weak. Part of the rows lack a size; the others show once, few, many or a class for expanded clones.

V gene: TRBV15
clone size: .
D gene: .
J gene: TRBJ2-5
CDR3 protein: CATSRDGRGQETQYF
CDR3 DNA: TGTGCCACCAGCAGAGATGGAAGGGGGCAAGAGACCCAGTACTTC

V gene: TRBV5-1
clone size: .
D gene: TRBD2
J gene: TRBJ2-1
CDR3 protein: CASSLSGGDYNEQFF
CDR3 DNA: TGCGCCAGCAGCCTTAGCGGGGGGGACTACAATGAGCAGTTCTTC

V gene: TRBV6-1
clone size: .
D gene: TRBD2
J gene: TRBJ2-7
CDR3 protein: CASRSSGSAYEQYF
CDR3 DNA: TGTGCCAGCCGGTCTAGCGGGAGTGCGTACGAGCAGTACTTC

V gene: TRBV4-3
clone size: .
D gene: .
J gene: TRBJ1-6
CDR3 protein: CASSQDRAPSPLHF
CDR3 DNA: TGCGCCAGCAGCCAAGATAGGGCGCCCTCACCCCTCCACTTT

V gene: TRBV20-1
clone size: .
D gene: TRBD1
J gene: TRBJ2-2
CDR3 protein: CSAKTGRDTGELFF
CDR3 DNA: TGCAGTGCAAAGACAGGGCGGGACACCGGGGAGCTGTTTTTT

V gene: TRBV2
clone size: .
D gene: TRBD2
J gene: TRBJ2-3
CDR3 protein: CASSEPRGGRGDTQYF
CDR3 DNA: TGTGCCAGCAGTGAACCACGGGGGGGCCGCGGAGATACGCAGTATTTT

V gene: TRBV6-1
clone size: many
D gene: TRBD1
J gene: TRBJ2-7
CDR3 protein: CAITTGGDSYEQYF
CDR3 DNA: TGTGCCATCACAACAGGGGGCGACTCCTACGAGCAGTACTTC

V gene: TRBV19
clone size: .
D gene: .
J gene: TRBJ2-7
CDR3 protein: CASSIGLIAAGPYEQYF
CDR3 DNA: TGTGCCAGTAGTATCGGGCTAATTGCTGCAGGACCCTACGAGCAGTACTTC

V gene: TRBV10-3
clone size: .
D gene: .
J gene: TRBJ2-7
CDR3 protein: CAINGGQLDEQYF
CDR3 DNA: TGTGCCATAAACGGGGGACAGCTCGACGAGCAGTACTTC

V gene: TRBV5-1
clone size: .
D gene: .
J gene: TRBJ1-2
CDR3 protein: CASSLGREDGYTF
CDR3 DNA: TGCGCCAGCAGCTTGGGAAGGGAAGATGGCTACACCTTC

V gene: TRBV5-1
clone size: .
D gene: .
J gene: TRBJ2-7
CDR3 protein: CASNVVEETYEQYF
CDR3 DNA: TGCGCCAGCAATGTTGTTGAAGAGACCTACGAGCAGTACTTC

V gene: TRBV3-1
clone size: many
D gene: .
J gene: TRBJ2-7
CDR3 protein: CASSHRGDFYEQYF
CDR3 DNA: TGTGCCAGCAGCCACCGGGGCGACTTCTACGAGCAGTACTTC

V gene: TRBV19
clone size: .
D gene: .
J gene: TRBJ1-1
CDR3 protein: CASLTSEGGGDTEAFF
CDR3 DNA: TGTGCCAGCCTGACTTCCGAGGGGGGTGGCGACACTGAAGCTTTCTTT

V gene: TRBV7-8
clone size: .
D gene: TRBD2
J gene: TRBJ2-1
CDR3 protein: CASSYTRSLTSGRHNEQFF
CDR3 DNA: TGTGCCAGCAGTTATACTCGGTCTTTAACTAGCGGGAGACACAATGAGCAGTTCTTC

V gene: TRBV20-1
clone size: .
D gene: .
J gene: TRBJ1-1
CDR3 protein: CSAPVGRGGSTEAFF
CDR3 DNA: TGCAGTGCCCCGGTGGGACGTGGGGGGAGCACTGAAGCTTTCTTT

V gene: TRBV25-1
clone size: once
D gene: .
J gene: TRBJ2-3
CDR3 protein: CASSPLNSLDTQYF
CDR3 DNA: TGTGCCAGCAGCCCCCTCAATAGCCTAGATACGCAGTATTTT

V gene: TRBV19
clone size: once
D gene: .
J gene: TRBJ1-2
CDR3 protein: CASSPLSGGNYGYTF
CDR3 DNA: TGTGCCAGTAGCCCCCTCTCGGGAGGGAACTATGGCTACACCTTC

V gene: TRBV7-9
clone size: .
D gene: TRBD2
J gene: TRBJ2-2
CDR3 protein: CASQLAGTGELFF
CDR3 DNA: TGTGCCAGCCAGCTAGCGGGCACCGGGGAGCTGTTTTTT

V gene: TRBV24-1
clone size: .
D gene: .
J gene: TRBJ1-2
CDR3 protein: CATSGVDPPSYGYTF
CDR3 DNA: TGTGCCACCAGTGGGGTCGACCCCCCTTCTTATGGCTACACCTTC

V gene: TRBV7-9
clone size: .
D gene: TRBD1
J gene: TRBJ2-7
CDR3 protein: CASSLDRDPYEQYF
CDR3 DNA: TGTGCCAGCAGCTTGGACAGGGATCCCTACGAGCAGTACTTC

V gene: TRBV12-3/TRBV12-4
clone size: .
D gene: .
J gene: TRBJ2-7
CDR3 protein: CASSLAGTEQYF
CDR3 DNA: TGTGCCAGCAGTTTAGCAGGGACCGAGCAGTACTTC

V gene: TRBV9
clone size: few
D gene: .
J gene: TRBJ1-6
CDR3 protein: CASSSRGGESPLHF
CDR3 DNA: TGTGCCAGCAGCTCCCGAGGGGGGGAATCACCCCTCCACTTT

V gene: TRBV10-3
clone size: once
D gene: TRBD1
J gene: TRBJ1-1
CDR3 protein: CAISESRDRVRGSTEAFF
CDR3 DNA: TGTGCCATCAGTGAGTCCCGGGACAGGGTCCGGGGTTCCACTGAAGCTTTCTTT

V gene: TRBV20-1
clone size: .
D gene: TRBD2
J gene: TRBJ2-7
CDR3 protein: CSARGQLAGLAEQYF
CDR3 DNA: TGCAGTGCTAGAGGACAACTAGCGGGGTTGGCCGAGCAGTACTTC

V gene: TRBV4-1
clone size: .
D gene: .
J gene: TRBJ2-3
CDR3 protein: CASSGVDTQYF
CDR3 DNA: TGCGCCAGCAGCGGTGTGGATACGCAGTATTTT

V gene: TRBV2
clone size: once
D gene: TRBD1
J gene: TRBJ1-4
CDR3 protein: CASSSPRGLFF
CDR3 DNA: TGTGCCAGCAGCTCCCCCAGGGGGCTGTTTTTT

V gene: TRBV7-9
clone size: .
D gene: .
J gene: TRBJ2-7
CDR3 protein: CASSLASNSYEQYF
CDR3 DNA: TGTGCCAGCAGCTTAGCCAGTAACTCCTACGAGCAGTACTTC

V gene: TRBV5-2
clone size: .
D gene: .
J gene: TRBJ1-2
CDR3 protein: CASTPGGGPGYTF
CDR3 DNA: TGTGCCAGCACCCCAGGGGGGGGCCCTGGCTACACCTTC

V gene: TRBV10-2
clone size: .
D gene: .
J gene: TRBJ2-7
CDR3 protein: CASRKRGGEQYF
CDR3 DNA: TGCGCCAGCAGGAAAAGGGGAGGCGAGCAGTACTTC

V gene: TRBV7-8
clone size: .
D gene: .
J gene: TRBJ2-1
CDR3 protein: CASSPTTGLNEQFF
CDR3 DNA: TGTGCCAGCAGCCCAACGACGGGGCTGAATGAGCAGTTCTTC

V gene: TRBV20-1
clone size: few
D gene: .
J gene: TRBJ2-5
CDR3 protein: CSAREWGREYQETQYF
CDR3 DNA: TGCAGTGCTAGAGAGTGGGGTCGGGAGTACCAAGAGACCCAGTACTTC

V gene: TRBV14
clone size: many
D gene: .
J gene: TRBJ1-2
CDR3 protein: CASSQQRVGYGYTF
CDR3 DNA: TGTGCCAGCAGCCAGCAAAGGGTCGGCTATGGCTACACCTTC

V gene: TRBV24-1
clone size: .
D gene: .
J gene: TRBJ1-5
CDR3 protein: CATSDGVSSNQPQHF
CDR3 DNA: TGTGCCACCAGTGATGGGGTTAGCAGCAATCAGCCCCAGCATTTT

V gene: TRBV20-1
clone size: .
D gene: TRBD2
J gene: TRBJ2-5
CDR3 protein: CSARDGREGETQYF
CDR3 DNA: TGCAGTGCTAGAGATGGGCGGGAGGGCGAGACCCAGTACTTC

V gene: TRBV19
clone size: .
D gene: .
J gene: TRBJ2-7
CDR3 protein: CASKGDTGEQYF
CDR3 DNA: TGTGCCAGTAAGGGTGACACCGGCGAGCAGTACTTC

V gene: TRBV15
clone size: .
D gene: .
J gene: TRBJ2-7
CDR3 protein: CATSRADRPYEQYF
CDR3 DNA: TGTGCCACCAGCAGAGCGGACCGGCCCTACGAGCAGTACTTC

V gene: TRBV5-1
clone size: .
D gene: .
J gene: TRBJ2-7
CDR3 protein: CASSLFPGNEQYF
CDR3 DNA: TGCGCCAGCAGCTTGTTTCCAGGGAACGAGCAGTACTTC

V gene: TRBV9
clone size: .
D gene: .
J gene: TRBJ2-1
CDR3 protein: CASSVRVPSSYNEQFF
CDR3 DNA: TGTGCCAGCAGCGTTCGGGTTCCGAGCTCCTACAATGAGCAGTTCTTC

V gene: TRBV2
clone size: many
D gene: TRBD1
J gene: TRBJ1-5
CDR3 protein: CASTDGDRGYNQPQHF
CDR3 DNA: TGTGCCAGCACCGATGGGGACAGGGGGTACAATCAGCCCCAGCATTTT

V gene: TRBV19
clone size: .
D gene: TRBD2
J gene: TRBJ2-1
CDR3 protein: CASSSSGTSGNNEQFF
CDR3 DNA: TGTGCCAGTAGTTCCTCCGGGACTAGCGGAAACAATGAGCAGTTCTTC

V gene: TRBV10-3
clone size: few
D gene: .
J gene: TRBJ1-2
CDR3 protein: CAISVQNRGYGYTF
CDR3 DNA: TGTGCCATCAGTGTTCAGAATAGAGGCTATGGCTACACCTTC

V gene: TRBV4-2
clone size: .
D gene: .
J gene: TRBJ1-2
CDR3 protein: CASSQEDSGANYGYTF
CDR3 DNA: TGTGCCAGCAGCCAAGAAGACAGTGGGGCCAACTATGGCTACACCTTC

V gene: TRBV20-1
clone size: .
D gene: .
J gene: TRBJ2-7
CDR3 protein: CSARDVLASYEQYF
CDR3 DNA: TGCAGTGCTAGAGATGTACTAGCATCCTACGAGCAGTACTTC

V gene: TRBV15
clone size: .
D gene: .
J gene: TRBJ2-1
CDR3 protein: CATSSGAMIYNEQFF
CDR3 DNA: TGTGCCACCAGCAGTGGTGCGATGATATACAATGAGCAGTTCTTC

V gene: TRBV4-2
clone size: many
D gene: TRBD2
J gene: TRBJ2-3
CDR3 protein: CASSQELAGIDTQYF
CDR3 DNA: TGTGCCAGCAGCCAAGAGCTAGCGGGGATAGATACGCAGTATTTT

V gene: TRBV11-2
clone size: .
D gene: .
J gene: TRBJ1-2
CDR3 protein: CASSLSRDVVGGPKRYTF
CDR3 DNA: TGTGCCAGCAGCTTATCCCGGGACGTGGTAGGGGGACCCAAGCGCTACACCTTC

V gene: TRBV20-1
clone size: .
D gene: TRBD2
J gene: TRBJ2-1
CDR3 protein: CSAIPGTSGYSEQFF
CDR3 DNA: TGCAGTGCTATACCCGGGACTAGCGGATACAGTGAGCAGTTCTTC

V gene: TRBV12-3/TRBV12-4
clone size: .
D gene: .
J gene: TRBJ1-6
CDR3 protein: CASSLGRNSPLHF
CDR3 DNA: TGTGCCAGCAGTTTGGGGCGGAATTCACCCCTCCACTTT

V gene: TRBV15
clone size: .
D gene: TRBD1
J gene: TRBJ2-7
CDR3 protein: CATSSTGASVGEQYF
CDR3 DNA: TGTGCCACCAGCAGCACAGGGGCGTCCGTAGGCGAGCAGTACTTC